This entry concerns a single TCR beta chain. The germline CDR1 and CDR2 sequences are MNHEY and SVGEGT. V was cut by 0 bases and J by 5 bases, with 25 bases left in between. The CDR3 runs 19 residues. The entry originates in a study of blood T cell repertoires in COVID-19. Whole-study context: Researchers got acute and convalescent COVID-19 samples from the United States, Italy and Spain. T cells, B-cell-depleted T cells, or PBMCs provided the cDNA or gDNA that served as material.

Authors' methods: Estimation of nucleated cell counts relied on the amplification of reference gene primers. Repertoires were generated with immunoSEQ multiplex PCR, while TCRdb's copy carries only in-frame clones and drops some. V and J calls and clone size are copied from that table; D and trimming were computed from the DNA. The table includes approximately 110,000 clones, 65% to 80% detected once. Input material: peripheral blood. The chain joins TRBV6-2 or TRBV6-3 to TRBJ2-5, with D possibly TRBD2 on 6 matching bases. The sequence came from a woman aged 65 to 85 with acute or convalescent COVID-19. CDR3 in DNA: TGTGCCAGCAGTTACTCGAGACAAGGCGGGGTCCTTCGAGGGGAGACCCAGTACTTC. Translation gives CASSYSRQGGVLRGETQYF.